This T cell receptor (beta chain) is from a study of blood T cell repertoires in COVID-19. As for the study in general: COVID-19 samples, acute and convalescent, were from the United States, Italy and Spain. PBMCs, B-cell-depleted T cells, or T cells provided the cDNA or gDNA that made up the material.

Assay used: immunoSEQ multiplex PCR; TCRdb lists only in-frame clones, some missing. The repertoire has 170,000 or so clones, roughly 85% of them found once; the top ten carry 9%. Germline-derived CDR1 and CDR2 are LGHNA and YNFKEQ. The ends lost 3 bases at V and 7 bases at J; junction bases unmatched: 7. The CDR3 consists of 16 residues. In terms of age and location, participants ranged from roughly 18 to 95 years and lived in about two dozen US areas. All recovered Cohort 3 donors got two negative PCRs, got clearance, or saw symptom resolution. This sequence originates from a woman between 18 and 30 years old who had recovered from COVID-19. V is TRBV4-2 and J is TRBJ2-1; 12 bases match TRBD2. The sequenced sample consisted of PBMCs or T cells enriched from blood (not recorded which). CDR3 sequence reads: CASSQRLAGVGNEQFF. The CDR3 DNA is TGTGCCAGCAGCCAGAGACTAGCGGGAGTTGGGAATGAGCAGTTCTTC.